Following are 28 T cell receptor beta chains from one sample sequenced in a study of beta chain features in type 1 diabetes. Antigen specificity for these receptors is unknown. TCRB transcripts that were expressed got sequenced, as all of the isolated RNA had been reverse transcribed. Produced via immunoSEQ multiplex PCR; TCRdb's table is partial and in-frame only. Of around 250,000 clones listed, about 14% were seen once; the top ten hold roughly 0.019%. Overall study findings and caveats: Type 1 diabetes patients showed a moderate but significant shortening of TCRB CDR3s in all four CD4+ subsets.

The sample taken for sequencing was naive CD4+ T cells from blood. Source of these receptors: a man aged 25-45 years with type 1 diabetes.

This clone was counted only a few times. CDR3 nucleotide sequence: TGTGCCAGCAGCCGGGGAGGGGGGAGCTACGAGCAGTACTTC. It specifies CASSRGGGSYEQYF. The chain uses TRBV7-2 and TRBJ2-7, with D maybe TRBD2 (7 bases). Germline V gene sequence: CDR1 SGHTA, CDR2 FQGNSA. V was shortened by 5 bases and J by 3 bases, with 14 bases between the two germline ends. This CDR3 contains 14 residues.

This chain links TRBV4-1 with TRBJ2-7; 10 nucleotides agree with TRBD2. The germline CDR1 and CDR2 sequences are MGHRA and YSYEKL. J gave up 2 bases and V 0 bases, and 4 bases lay outside the gene matches. The CDR3 spans 16 residues. The CDR3 loop is CASSQDELAGPYEQYF. The CDR3 bases are TGCGCCAGCAGCCAAGATGAACTAGCGGGACCCTACGAGCAGTACTTC.

The rearrangement uses TRBV27 and TRBJ2-1; D unclear. The length of the CDR3 is 15 residues. Germline CDR1 reads MNHEY; CDR2 reads SMNVEV (reference sequence). V lost 2 bases, J lost 12 bases, and 20 bases lay in between. Here the CDR3 reads CASSLTGSPPWRQFF. The CDR3 coding sequence is TGTGCCAGCAGTTTAACGGGTTCCCCCCCTTGGAGGCAGTTCTTC.

The chain employs TRBV7-9 and TRBJ1-1; 7 nucleotides match TRBD1. From germline, CDR1 is SEHNR and CDR2 FQNEAQ (reference sequence). V lost 7 bases to trimming and J lost 2 bases; unmatched junction nucleotides: 7. This CDR3 is 14 amino acids long. CDR3 residues: CASTPGQINTEAFF. The CDR3 bases are TGTGCCAGCACCCCGGGACAGATAAACACTGAAGCTTTCTTT.

CDR3 nucleotide sequence: TGTGCCAGCAGCTCAAGGGGACAGAGAGCTAACTATGGCTACACCTTC. Amino acid sequence: CASSSRGQRANYGYTF. This chain uses TRBV5-6 with TRBJ1-2; the match to TRBD1 covers 7 bases. The ends lost 3 bases at V and 0 bases at J; junction bases unmatched: 8. From germline, CDR1 is SGHDT and CDR2 YYEEEE. The CDR3 length is 16 residues.

The chain combines TRBV2 with TRBJ2-1; 13 bases fit TRBD2. This CDR3 has 15 amino acids. V lost 6 bases, J lost 6 bases, and 5 bases stayed unmatched. CDR1 and CDR2 (germline): SNHLY, FYNNEI. The DNA for the CDR3 is TGTGCCAGCAGGCCCGGGACTAGCGGGACCAATGAGCAGTTCTTC. It yields the protein CASRPGTSGTNEQFF. The whole variable domain, filled in from reference TRBV2 and TRBJ2-1, reads EPEVTQTPSHQVTQMGQEVILRCVPISNHLYFYWYRQILGQKVEFLVSFYNNEISEKSEIFDDQFSVERPDGSNFTLKIRSTKLEDSAMYFCASRPGTSGTNEQFFGPGTRLTVL.

This clone has a handful of counts. This chain joins TRBV6-5 and TRBJ1-1; TRBD1 is a possible D gene (5 bases). V was trimmed by 2 bases and J by 5 bases, leaving 18 bases between them. The germline gives CDR1 MNHEY, CDR2 SVGAGI. The CDR3 is 16 residues long. For the CDR3, the DNA is TGTGCCAGCAGTTACGCGGGGCGGGTGGATGGGACTGAAGCTTTCTTT. This translates into CASSYAGRVDGTEAFF.

This clone was counted only a few times. This rearrangement joins TRBV4-2 to TRBJ1-4; no definite D call. V lost 4 bases and J lost 12, with 12 bases in between. Looked up from germline, CDR1 is LGHNA and CDR2 is YNFKEQ. The CDR3 totals 12 residues. The CDR3 spells CASSPPVPQLFF. The CDR3 DNA reads as TGTGCCAGCAGCCCCCCGGTGCCTCAACTGTTTTTT.

The chain has TRBV30 and TRBJ1-4; weak D call: TRBD1 (6 bases). CDR3 length equals 15 residues. Deletions cut 0 bases from V and 8 bases from J, with 16 bases between. The germline gives CDR1 GTSNPN, CDR2 SVGIG (reference sequence). The CDR3 nucleotides read TGTGCCTGGAGTGTACGGAGGCAGGGGAGAGAAAAACTGTTTTTT. This translates into CAWSVRRQGREKLFF.

The chain uses TRBV5-6 and TRBJ2-6, with D maybe TRBD2 (6 bases). Trimming took off 6 bases at V and 0 bases at J, with 16 bases between the two ends. Germline V gene data show CDR1 as SGHDT and CDR2 as YYEEEE. The CDR3 is made up of 17 amino acids. The CDR3 protein is CASTLRGGHSGANVLTF. CDR3 sequence (DNA): TGTGCCAGCACTCTGCGGGGAGGTCACTCTGGGGCCAACGTCCTGACTTTC.

This chain links TRBV7-9 with TRBJ1-2, with 8 bases aligning to TRBD1. V dropped 0 bases and J dropped 3; count of bases not matched to a gene: 3. This CDR3 is 15 amino acids long. The germline V gene has CDR1 SEHNR and CDR2 FQNEAQ (reference sequence). DNA for the CDR3: TGTGCCAGCAGCTTAGCCACAGGGGGTGACTATGGCTACACCTTC. Protein: CASSLATGGDYGYTF.

This clone has a handful of counts. V usage is TRBV5-1 and J usage is TRBJ2-7; D ambiguous. The CDR3 has 12 amino acids. The germline CDR1 and CDR2 sequences are SGHRS and YFSETQ. V was pared by 4 bases and J by 3 bases, with 8 bases between. This CDR3 reads CASSDSGYEQYF. CDR3 coding DNA: TGCGCCAGCAGCGATTCCGGCTACGAGCAGTACTTC.

The V gene is TRBV7-9, the J gene TRBJ2-5; tentatively, D is TRBD1 (6 bases). The CDR3 length is 14 residues. CDR1 SEHNR and CDR2 FQNEAQ come from the germline V gene (reference sequence). The V and J ends lost 7 bases and 1 base respectively, with 13 bases between them. CDR3 sequence: CASTFGQLQETQYF. The CDR3 DNA follows: TGTGCCAGCACCTTCGGACAGCTCCAAGAGACCCAGTACTTC.

The chain combines TRBV15 with TRBJ2-1, with D maybe TRBD1 (5 bases). V was pared by 5 bases and J by 9 bases, with 14 bases between. The CDR3 is 13 amino acids. CDR1 is LNHNV and CDR2 is YYDKDF in the germline V gene (reference sequence). CDR3 nucleotide sequence: TGTGCCACCAGCCAAGTTCGACAGTCTGAGCAGTTCTTC. Translating it yields CATSQVRQSEQFF.

This clone appeared a few times. The chain has TRBV4-1 and TRBJ1-2; D is unresolved. This CDR3 contains 14 residues. Trimming took off 5 bases at V and 8 bases at J, with 18 bases between the two ends. CDR1 is MGHRA, CDR2 YSYEKL, per germline. This CDR3 is CASSAPGKRRGYTF. The DNA of the CDR3 is TGCGCCAGCAGCGCACCGGGAAAGAGGAGAGGCTACACCTTC.

The V call is TRBV4-1, the J call TRBJ2-2; no reliable D call. CDR1 and CDR2 from the germline V gene are MGHRA and YSYEKL. This CDR3 contains 16 residues. V dropped 0 bases and J dropped 4 bases, with 12 bases sitting between them. The chain's CDR3 is CASSQDRSPVTGELFF. CDR3 coding DNA: TGCGCCAGCAGCCAAGATAGATCCCCGGTCACCGGGGAGCTGTTTTTT.

This clone occurred a few times. This rearrangement joins TRBV20-1 to TRBJ2-3; D gene unclear. Germline V gene lookup returns CDR1 DFQATT and CDR2 SNEGSKA (reference sequence). The V end lost 3 bases, the J end lost 1 base, and 2 bases lay between the germline ends. The CDR3 spans 11 residues. In DNA, the CDR3 is TGCAGTGCTAGCGGCACAGATACGCAGTATTTT. Its translation: CSASGTDTQYF.

In this sample, this clone turned up a few times. V is TRBV2 and J is TRBJ1-2, with 7 bases that match TRBD1. After removal of 6 bases from V and 6 bases from J, the junction contained 7 bases not matched to a gene. This CDR3 has 13 residues. Per the germline V gene, CDR1 is SNHLY and CDR2 is FYNNEI. The CDR3 DNA sequence: TGTGCCAGCAGACCCGGAGGGGGCAATGGCTACACCTTC. It is translated as CASRPGGGNGYTF.

Points on this clone: Other DNA sequences in this sample translate to the same CDR3. The V call is TRBV30, the J call TRBJ2-7, with 7 bases aligning to TRBD2. The germline V gene encodes CDR1 GTSNPN and CDR2 SVGIG (reference sequence). V was clipped by 2 bases and J by 0 bases; unmatched bases: 4. CDR3 length: 14 residues. The DNA of the CDR3 is TGTGCCTGGAGTAGAGGCGGGAGCTCCTACGAGCAGTACTTC. Its protein is CAWSRGGSSYEQYF.

The chain carries TRBV2 and TRBJ2-3; 8 nucleotides match TRBD1. Looked up from germline, CDR1 is SNHLY and CDR2 is FYNNEI. The CDR3 totals 16 residues. The V gene end was trimmed by 7 bases and the J gene end by 2 bases; junction bases not matched to a gene: 11. CDR3 loop: CASTLGQGGLTDTQYF. CDR3 nucleotides: TGTGCCAGCACCCTTGGACAGGGCGGACTCACAGATACGCAGTATTTT.

CDR3: CASSRAGIMNTEAFF. The CDR3 DNA sequence: TGTGCCAGCAGCCGGGCCGGGATTATGAACACTGAAGCTTTCTTT. J is TRBJ1-1 and V is TRBV7-2; no firm D call. The germline V and J ends were trimmed by 5 bases and 0 bases, with 13 bases remaining between them. The length of the CDR3 is 15 residues. Germline V lookup: CDR1 SGHTA, CDR2 FQGNSA. The variable domain in full, completed from reference TRBV7-2 and TRBJ1-1, reads GAGVSQSPSNKVTEKGKDVELRCDPISGHTALYWYRQSLGQGLEFLIYFQGNSAPDKSGLPSDRFSAERTGGSVSTLTIQRTQQEDSAVYLCASSRAGIMNTEAFFGQGTRLTVV.

The J gene is TRBJ1-1, the V gene TRBV15, with D possibly TRBD1 on 5 matching bases. The germline CDR1 and CDR2 sequences are LNHNV and YYDKDF (reference sequence). V was clipped by 0 bases and J by 4 bases, with 12 bases between them. The CDR3 consists of 15 residues. CDR3 amino acids: CATSRDAREGTEAFF. CDR3 bases: TGTGCCACCAGCAGAGATGCCAGGGAAGGCACTGAAGCTTTCTTT.

This clone was seen more than once but under ten times. This chain uses TRBV5-1 with TRBJ2-1, with D hard to call. The CDR3 is 13 residues long. V lost 5 bases and J 9 bases, leaving 15 bases between the germline ends. Germline V gene lookup returns CDR1 SGHRS and CDR2 YFSETQ. CDR3 region: CASRAIGRSEQFF. CDR3 DNA sequence: TGCGCCAGCAGGGCGATTGGGCGAAGTGAGCAGTTCTTC.

There are a few counts of this clone. V and J are TRBV15 and TRBJ2-1; the D gene is possibly TRBD1 (6 bases). The V gene lost 1 base and the J gene lost 0 bases, with 10 bases spanning the gap. The CDR3 has 16 amino acids. Looked up from germline, CDR1 is LNHNV and CDR2 is YYDKDF (reference sequence). CDR3 DNA sequence: TGTGCCACCAGCAGAGGTCAGGGGCCCTCCTACAATGAGCAGTTCTTC. It specifies CATSRGQGPSYNEQFF.

The chain carries TRBV29-1 and TRBJ1-2; TRBD1 might be the D (5 bases). The germline V gene has CDR1 SQVTM and CDR2 ANQGSEA. The CDR3 sequence is 14 residues long. V gave up 3 bases and J gave up 0 bases, with 11 bases separating them. The CDR3 nucleotides read TGCAGCGTTGATAAGGGGCAAGCTAACTATGGCTACACCTTC. Protein: CSVDKGQANYGYTF.

This rearrangement joins TRBV10-2 to TRBJ2-1; 13 bases map to TRBD2. V lost 8 bases and J lost 4; bases outside the gene matches: 8. This CDR3 region has 16 residues. Germline lookup yields CDR1 WSHSY and CDR2 SAAADI. Written as DNA, the CDR3 is TGCGCCAGCGCTCCAATACTAGCGGGAGGGTACAATGAGCAGTTCTTC. Encoded protein: CASAPILAGGYNEQFF.

This clone has more than one count but fewer than ten. The V call is TRBV7-9, the J call TRBJ2-5; TRBD2 matches 7 bases. The CDR3 is 13 residues long. Germline CDR1 reads SEHNR; CDR2 reads FQNEAQ (reference sequence). V dropped 3 bases and J dropped 4; count of bases not matched to a gene: 2. The CDR3 sequence: CASSFASGETQYF. The CDR3 nucleotides are TGTGCCAGCAGCTTTGCTAGCGGAGAGACCCAGTACTTC.

This clone occurred a few times. Distinct nucleotide sequences in the sample also encode this CDR3. The gene calls are TRBV5-1 and TRBJ2-5; 7 nucleotides match TRBD1. The CDR3 runs 14 residues. CDR1 is SGHRS and CDR2 is YFSETQ in the germline V gene. Losses at the gene ends were 4 bases for V and 2 bases for J; bases not matched to a gene: 5. This CDR3 reads CASSLTGIQETQYF. CDR3 nucleotides: TGCGCCAGCAGCCTGACAGGGATTCAAGAGACCCAGTACTTC.